The sequence of this T cell receptor beta chain was determined in a study of blood T cell repertoires in COVID-19. On the study more broadly: Sample material is recorded as cDNA or gDNA derived from T cells, B-cell-depleted T cells, or PBMCs.

CDR1 and CDR2 (germline): MNHEY, SVGAGI. The CDR3 extends over 15 amino acids. Deletions cut 6 bases from V and 4 bases from J, with 18 bases between. This clone was found a few times. Study processing details: Estimation of nucleated cell counts relied on the amplification of reference gene primers. Data came from immunoSEQ multiplex PCR; TCRdb stores just in-frame clones and leaves some out. V and J calls and clone size are given by that table; D and trimming were obtained from the DNA. Counted here are about 100,000 clones, 88% occurring once; the ten biggest clones make up about 6.5%. Sample: peripheral blood. J is TRBJ1-2 and V is TRBV6-5, with a weak D call TRBD1 (5 bases). The receptor was derived from an older woman with acute or convalescent COVID-19. This CDR3 is CASRQGWGSSYGYTF. The CDR3 DNA reads as TGTGCCAGCAGGCAGGGCTGGGGTTCTTCCTATGGCTACACCTTC.